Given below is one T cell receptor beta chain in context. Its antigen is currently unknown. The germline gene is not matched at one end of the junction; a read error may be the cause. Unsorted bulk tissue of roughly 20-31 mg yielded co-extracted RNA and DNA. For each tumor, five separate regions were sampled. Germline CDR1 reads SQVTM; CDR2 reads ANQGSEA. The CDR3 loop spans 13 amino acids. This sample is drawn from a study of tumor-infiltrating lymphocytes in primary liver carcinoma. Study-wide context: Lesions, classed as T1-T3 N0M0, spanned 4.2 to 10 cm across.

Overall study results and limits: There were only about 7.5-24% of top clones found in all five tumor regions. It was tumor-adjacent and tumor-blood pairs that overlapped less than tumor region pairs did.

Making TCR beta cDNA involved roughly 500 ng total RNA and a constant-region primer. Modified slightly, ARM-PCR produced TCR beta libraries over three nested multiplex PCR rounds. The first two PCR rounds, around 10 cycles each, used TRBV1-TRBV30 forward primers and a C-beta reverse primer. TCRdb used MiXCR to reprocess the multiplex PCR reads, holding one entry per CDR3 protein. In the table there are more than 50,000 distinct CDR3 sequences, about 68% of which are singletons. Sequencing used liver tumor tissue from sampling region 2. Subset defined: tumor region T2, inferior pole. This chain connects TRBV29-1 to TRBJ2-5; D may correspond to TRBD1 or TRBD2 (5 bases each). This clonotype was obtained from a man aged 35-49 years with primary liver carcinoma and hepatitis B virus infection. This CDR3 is CSVEGRNKDTQYF. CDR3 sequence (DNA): TGCAGCGTTGAGGGACGTAACAAAGATACCCAGTATTTC.